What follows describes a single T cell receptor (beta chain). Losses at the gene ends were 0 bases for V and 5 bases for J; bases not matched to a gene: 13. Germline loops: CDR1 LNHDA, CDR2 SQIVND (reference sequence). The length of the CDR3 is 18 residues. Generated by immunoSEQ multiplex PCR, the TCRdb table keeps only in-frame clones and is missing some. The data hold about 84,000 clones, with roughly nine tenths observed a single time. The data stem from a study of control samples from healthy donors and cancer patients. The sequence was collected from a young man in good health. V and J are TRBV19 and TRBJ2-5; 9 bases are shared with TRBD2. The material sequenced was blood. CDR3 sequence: CASSIDFGFVAGDETQYF. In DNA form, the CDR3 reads TGTGCCAGTAGTATAGATTTTGGCTTCGTAGCGGGAGATGAGACCCAGTACTTC.